This T cell receptor beta chain is drawn from a study of identical twins. Study-wide points: Models underestimated how often monozygotic twins shared out-of-frame TCR alpha.

MiXCR, applied by TCRdb to the 5' RACE reads, yields one record per CDR3 protein. The data hold over 500,000 distinct CDR3 sequences, with 22% observed a single time. Points on this clonotype: Its antigen is not known.

V lost 3 bases and J lost 6; bases outside the gene matches: 6. Looked up from germline, CDR1 is ENHRY and CDR2 is SYGVKD. The CDR3 is 16 residues long. This sample also belongs to another study, concerning T cells expressing NK-cell markers. As reported in that work: About 6 donors had dominant NKG2C+ clonotypes that comprised roughly 1.0-8% of their CD8+ T cells. The study found these clonotypes also leading the CD3+CD56-NKG2C+ fraction in a few donors. Clones of NKG2C+ T cells that had expanded were of unclear HCMV specificity.

The source material was CD4+ T cells sorted from blood. The TCR was taken from a woman younger than 30 in good health. The V gene is TRBV10-3, the J gene TRBJ2-2; 11 nucleotides match TRBD1. The CDR3 loop is CAISDTGQGAAGELFF. In DNA form, the CDR3 reads TGTGCCATCAGTGATACAGGACAGGGGGCGGCCGGGGAGCTGTTTTTT.